Reported below is one TCR beta chain. The sample is drawn from a study of chemoradiotherapy in HPV16-positive cancers. The method was immunoSEQ multiplex PCR; TCRdb's version includes in-frame clones alone and lacks a portion of them. The table records about 21,000 clones, 70% to 90% of them present only once. Deletions cut 0 bases from V and 1 base from J, with 13 bases between. The CDR3 is 17 amino acids. Germline CDR1 SEHNR, CDR2 FQNEAQ (reference sequence). J is TRBJ1-5 and V is TRBV7-9; D is uncertain. The starting material was blood, obtained from a patient who underwent chemoradiotherapy. The source of this sequence is a human donor with HPV-associated anogenital cancer. The CDR3 nucleotides are TGTGCCAGCAGCTTAGCAGGAGGCCTCGGAAGCAATCAGCCCCAGCATTTT. Its protein is CASSLAGGLGSNQPQHF.